The 21 T cell receptor beta chains presented below share a single source sample, sequenced in a study of quantifying T cell responses using KT2 cells (dated by TCRdb to about 2017). At the level of the whole study: RNA was DNase-treated and reverse transcribed with TCR alpha and beta constant-region primers, mostly using SuperScript III.

Receptor libraries were prepared by UMI-ligation and nested PCR. Instrument on record: Illumina MiSeq. Using T4 RNA ligase 1, a single-stranded oligonucleotide bearing the Illumina SP2 sequence plus a UMI was ligated onto the 3' end of the cDNA. PCR1 ran approximately 4 cycles (98°C 15 s, 69°C 30 s, 72°C 40 s); the beta primer was an equimolar mix of RC1.1 and RC1.2 covering TRBC1 and TRBC2. The raw public data were reprocessed by TCRdb itself: fastp quality trimming at Q25, MiXCR clonotype calling, in-frame beta chains only. Entries that share a CDR3 protein sequence are merged under the most common genes and DNA. For this sample the table gives tens of thousands of distinct CDR3 sequences, of which approximately 13% were detected only once. Jointly, the top ten make up 9.4% of the sample. The sequenced sample consisted of PBMCs spiked with cells of the T cell clone KT2. These receptors originate from a human donor.

V and J are TRBV7-3 and TRBJ2-3; 7 nucleotides line up with TRBD1. The CDR3 has 14 amino acids. The V segment lost 5 bases and the J segment 6 bases; nucleotides outside the gene matches: 8. Germline CDR1 is SGHTA and CDR2 is FQGTGA. The CDR3 region has the DNA TGTGCCAGCAGCAAACAGGGGCCGCCGGATACGCAGTATTTT. Protein sequence: CASSKQGPPDTQYF. The full variable domain, in which reference TRBV7-3 and TRBJ2-3 provide the parts outside the CDR3, is GAGVSQTPSNKVTEKGKYVELRCDPISGHTALYWYRQSLGQGPEFLIYFQGTGAADDSGLPNDRFFAVRPEGSVSTLKIQRTERGDSAVYLCASSKQGPPDTQYFGPGTRLTVL.

The chain joins TRBV6-6 to TRBJ2-3; 9 nucleotides match TRBD2. Germline V lookup: CDR1 MNHNY, CDR2 SVGAGI (reference sequence). The V gene end was trimmed by 8 bases and the J gene end by 2 bases; junction bases not matched to a gene: 8. The CDR3 is 15 residues long. CDR3 sequence (DNA): TGTGCCAGCGCCATAGCGGGGGCCCCCACAGATACGCAGTATTTT. Translated: CASAIAGAPTDTQYF.

The CDR3 sequence: CASSKEYGIRETQYF. As DNA, the CDR3 is TGCGCCAGCAGTAAAGAATATGGGATCCGGGAGACCCAGTACTTC. The V and J genes are TRBV5-1 and TRBJ2-5; D is undetermined. The germline CDR1 and CDR2 sequences are SGHRS and YFSETQ. The V gene lost 5 bases and the J gene lost 5 bases, with 19 bases spanning the gap. This CDR3 is built from 15 residues. Together with reference TRBV5-1 and TRBJ2-5, the CDR3 gives the full variable domain: KAGVTQTPRYLIKTRGQQVTLSCSPISGHRSVSWYQQTPGQGLQFLFEYFSETQRNKGNFPGRFSGRQFSNSRSEMNVSTLELGDSALYLCASSKEYGIRETQYFGPGTRLLVL.

This sequence joins TRBV28 and TRBJ2-7, with 7 bases fitting TRBD1. There are 15 residues in the CDR3. Germline CDR1 and CDR2: MDHEN and SYDVKM. V trimming: 2 bases; J trimming: 0 bases; junction bases outside the gene matches: 4. CDR3 sequence (DNA): TGTGCCAGCAGTTTACCAAGGGACAGCTCCTACGAGCAGTACTTC. Its translation is CASSLPRDSSYEQYF.

The chain combines TRBV2 with TRBJ2-1; 8 bases align to TRBD1. CDR3 length: 15 amino acids. Germline CDR1 reads SNHLY; CDR2 reads FYNNEI. V was clipped by 2 bases and J by 0 bases; unmatched bases: 0. The CDR3 DNA follows: TGTGCCAGCAGTGAAACAGGGGGCTCCTACAATGAGCAGTTCTTC. It yields the protein CASSETGGSYNEQFF.

This clonotype came up many times. This rearrangement joins TRBV12-3 or TRBV12-4 to TRBJ1-4, with D uncertain. V was cut by 3 bases and J by 5 bases, with 7 bases left in between. This CDR3 is 13 amino acids long. Here the CDR3 reads CASSFYSNEKLFF. CDR3 DNA sequence: TGTGCCAGCAGTTTTTACAGCAATGAAAAACTGTTTTTT.

CDR3 sequence reads: CASSQGVYNSPLHF. The CDR3, as DNA: TGCGCCAGCAGCCAAGGAGTTTATAATTCACCCCTCCACTTT. V usage is TRBV4-1 and J usage is TRBJ1-6; D is unresolved. The CDR3 totals 14 residues. The V and J ends lost 1 base and 4 bases respectively, with 5 bases between them. Per the germline V gene, CDR1 is MGHRA and CDR2 is YSYEKL.

In this sample, this clonotype turned up many times. The chain has TRBV11-2 and TRBJ2-5; a possible D gene is TRBD2 (5 bases). The length of the CDR3 is 16 residues. V was shortened by 5 bases and J by 1 base, with 17 bases between the two germline ends. Germline-derived CDR1 and CDR2 are SGHAT and FQNNGV. This CDR3 is CASSPALGSGQETQYF. Written as DNA, the CDR3 is TGTGCCAGCAGCCCCGCTCTGGGGAGCGGCCAAGAGACCCAGTACTTC.

This clonotype appeared a few times. The chain combines TRBV2 with TRBJ2-4; 12 bases agree with TRBD2. The CDR3 is 14 amino acids. Trimming removed 9 bases from V and 1 base from J; junction bases left unmatched: 1. Germline CDR1 and CDR2: SNHLY and FYNNEI. The CDR3 region is CARGLAGAKNIQYF. The CDR3 DNA reads as TGTGCCAGAGGACTAGCGGGGGCCAAAAACATTCAGTACTTC.

The chain carries TRBV28 and TRBJ2-7, with D possibly being TRBD2 (5 bases). The CDR3 has 14 residues. With 3 bases removed from V and 1 base from J, the gap between germline ends came to 10 bases. CDR1 and CDR2 from the germline V gene are MDHEN and SYDVKM. CDR3 residues: CASSFLGNSYEQYF. The CDR3 bases are TGTGCCAGCAGTTTTCTCGGGAATTCCTACGAGCAGTACTTC.

This chain joins TRBV20-1 and TRBJ2-7, with D uncertain. CDR3 size: 15 residues. Germline V lookup: CDR1 DFQATT, CDR2 SNEGSKA (reference sequence). V was pared by 3 bases and J by 0 bases, with 15 bases between. The CDR3 DNA is TGCAGTGCTAGCCGGACCAAGTGGGGCTCCTACGAGCAGTACTTC. This encodes CSASRTKWGSYEQYF.

This clonotype was detected only a few times. The gene calls are TRBV6-5 and TRBJ2-7; D is tentatively TRBD1 or TRBD2 (5 bases each). The CDR3 contains 12 residues. The germline V gene has CDR1 MNHEY and CDR2 SVGAGI. V was clipped by 8 bases and J by 4 bases, with 12 bases between them. CDR3 amino acids: CASHGTEYEQYF. Written as DNA, the CDR3 is TGTGCCAGCCACGGGACGGAATACGAGCAGTACTTC.

The sample holds a few counts of this clonotype. The chain combines TRBV12-3 or TRBV12-4 with TRBJ1-3; no firm D call. The CDR3 has 13 residues. V shed 2 bases and J shed 7 bases, with 9 bases lying between them. The CDR3 nucleotides read TGTGCCAGCAGTTTAACTGGTAGGAACACCATATATTTT. Its protein is CASSLTGRNTIYF.

The chain employs TRBV7-2 and TRBJ2-5; TRBD1 aligns across 7 bases. CDR3 length: 14 residues. CDR1 SGHTA and CDR2 FQGNSA come from the germline V gene. The J segment lost 2 bases and the V segment lost 5 bases, leaving 5 bases of the junction unmatched. For the CDR3, the DNA is TGTGCCAGCAGCGCGGACAGGAGGCAAGAGACCCAGTACTTC. This gives the protein CASSADRRQETQYF.

A word on this clonotype: A much larger clone differs by one base, so this may be a read error. The chain employs TRBV5-8 and TRBJ2-2; D is unresolved. V dropped 2 bases and J dropped 7 bases, with 12 bases sitting between them. This CDR3 has 14 residues. Germline V CDR1 and CDR2: SGHTS, YDEGEE. CDR3 nucleotide sequence: TGTGCCAGCAGCTTTAATCTGGCCAACGGGGAGCTGTTTTTT. It codes for CASSFNLANGELFF.

This chain connects TRBV4-1 to TRBJ1-2; weak D call: TRBD1 (5 bases). CDR1 MGHRA and CDR2 YSYEKL come from the germline V gene. V lost 3 bases, J lost 3 bases, and 14 bases lay in between. The CDR3 covers 15 residues. CDR3 DNA: TGCGCCAGCAGCCATCCCCAGGGTAAAGACTATGGCTACACCTTC. This sequence encodes CASSHPQGKDYGYTF.

In this sample, this clonotype turned up a few times. The chain has TRBV7-9 and TRBJ1-4, with D possibly being TRBD1 (5 bases). Germline V gene sequence: CDR1 SEHNR, CDR2 FQNEAQ (reference sequence). V lost 1 base to trimming and J lost 7 bases, with 16 bases between them. This CDR3 contains 16 residues. CDR3 sequence: CASSLGSGNRGEKLFF. In DNA, the CDR3 is TGTGCCAGCAGCTTAGGATCAGGGAATCGCGGTGAAAAACTGTTTTTT. Full variable domain (rest looked up from reference TRBV7-9 and TRBJ1-4): DTGVSQNPRHKITKRGQNVTFRCDPISEHNRLYWYRQTLGQGPEFLTYFQNEAQLEKSRLLSDRFSAERPKGSFSTLEIQRTEQGDSAMYLCASSLGSGNRGEKLFFGSGTQLSVL.

This clonotype was seen a few times. The chain joins TRBV5-6 to TRBJ1-2; no definite D call. The germline V gene has CDR1 SGHDT and CDR2 YYEEEE. This CDR3 is built from 16 residues. V was shortened by 3 bases and J by 4 bases, with 19 bases between the two germline ends. The CDR3 reads CASSSTDQSFTYGYTF. The CDR3 nucleotides are TGTGCCAGCAGCTCAACGGACCAATCCTTTACCTATGGCTACACCTTC.

This clonotype was counted at least ten times. V is TRBV19 and J is TRBJ2-1; D is uncertain. The CDR3 loop spans 17 amino acids. The V and J ends lost 2 bases and 5 bases respectively, with 19 bases between them. Germline CDR1 and CDR2: LNHDA and SQIVND (reference sequence). CDR3 sequence: CASSIFSGGLINNEQFF. In DNA, the CDR3 is TGTGCCAGTAGTATATTTTCTGGCGGTCTAATAAACAATGAGCAGTTCTTC.

This clonotype showed up many times. The V gene is TRBV3-1, the J gene TRBJ2-1; D is undetermined. This CDR3 contains 16 residues. V shed 1 base and J shed 0 bases, with 10 bases lying between them. Germline V gene lookup returns CDR1 LGHDT and CDR2 YNNKEL (reference sequence). The CDR3 coding sequence is TGTGCCAGCAGCCAAGGGGTTAGGCCCTCCTACAATGAGCAGTTCTTC. Translating gives CASSQGVRPSYNEQFF.

The J gene is TRBJ2-7, the V gene TRBV20-1; possibly TRBD1 for D (5 bases). The CDR3 runs to 11 residues. V was clipped by 0 bases and J by 7 bases, with 7 bases between them. Germline V gives CDR1 DFQATT, CDR2 SNEGSKA (reference sequence). This chain's CDR3 is CSAREAGEQYF. In DNA form, the CDR3 reads TGCAGTGCTAGAGAGGCAGGGGAGCAGTACTTC.